The 27 T cell receptor beta chains below were found in one sample sequenced in a study of patients and donors after allogeneic stem cell transplantation. Using its own MiXCR run on the RT-PCR reads, TCRdb lists one record per CDR3 protein. The sample yields about 15,000 distinct CDR3 sequences, around a quarter seen once. Sequencing was done on a sample of blood, either unsorted or a sorted T cell fraction (not recorded which). These receptors all stem from a human donor who was either an allogeneic HSCT recipient or a stem cell or donor lymphocyte infusion donor (not recorded which). It is not recorded whose cells these are; they may come from a transplant donor.

This clonotype was found a few times. V gene TRBV4-2 combines with J gene TRBJ1-2; D uncertain. The germline V and J ends were trimmed by 1 base and 8 bases, with 11 bases remaining between them. Germline lookup yields CDR1 LGHNA and CDR2 YNFKEQ. The CDR3 runs 13 residues. The CDR3 is CASSQAMPLGYTF. The CDR3 nucleotides read TGTGCCAGCAGCCAAGCCATGCCCCTAGGCTACACCTTC.

This clonotype turned up a few times. CDR3 coding DNA: TGCGCCAGCAGCCCGGGGACAGGGGTACTTTCACCCCTCCACTTT. As protein: CASSPGTGVLSPLHF. V and J are TRBV5-1 and TRBJ1-6; 10 positions agree with TRBD1. Losses at the gene ends were 4 bases for V and 9 bases for J; bases not matched to a gene: 7. From germline, CDR1 is SGHRS and CDR2 YFSETQ. CDR3 length equals 15 residues.

This clonotype was detected only a few times. The chain joins TRBV10-1 to TRBJ1-2, with a weak D call TRBD1 (6 bases). Germline lookup yields CDR1 WNHNN and CDR2 SYGVQD (reference sequence). The V end lost 4 bases, the J end lost 3 bases, and 24 bases lay between the germline ends. CDR3 length: 18 amino acids. CDR3 nucleotide sequence: TGCGCCAGCAGTGGGATGTCCGACAGGCCAAGACGCCACTATGGCTACACCTTC. The encoded protein is CASSGMSDRPRRHYGYTF.

In this sample, this clonotype turned up a few times. The genes are TRBV20-1 and TRBJ1-1; the D is unclear. Trimming took off 5 bases at V and 1 base at J, with 17 bases between the two ends. CDR3 length: 15 residues. Germline V gives CDR1 DFQATT, CDR2 SNEGSKA (reference sequence). This chain's CDR3 is CSAGSRLVENTEAFF. In nucleotides, the CDR3 is TGCAGTGCTGGATCCAGGCTAGTAGAGAACACTGAAGCTTTCTTT.

The V gene is TRBV19, the J gene TRBJ1-3, with D unresolved. The CDR3 covers 14 residues. Germline-derived CDR1 and CDR2 are LNHDA and SQIVND (reference sequence). V was cut by 8 bases and J by 0 bases, with 11 bases left in between. The CDR3 region has the DNA TGTGCCAGTGCGACATATTACTCTGGAAACACCATATATTTT. Translated: CASATYYSGNTIYF.

This chain uses TRBV27 with TRBJ1-1, with unresolved D. V lost 5 bases and J 1 base, leaving 14 bases between the germline ends. This CDR3 has 15 residues. Germline CDR1 is MNHEY and CDR2 is SMNVEV (reference sequence). The CDR3 DNA reads as TGTGCCAGCAGTCGACAATTTATGTCGAACACTGAAGCTTTCTTT. It codes for CASSRQFMSNTEAFF.

In this sample, this clonotype turned up a few times. V usage is TRBV20-1 and J usage is TRBJ1-2; D call uncertain. V was cut by 2 bases and J by 4 bases, with 8 bases left in between. Germline lookup yields CDR1 DFQATT and CDR2 SNEGSKA (reference sequence). The CDR3 consists of 12 residues. In DNA, the CDR3 is TGCAGTGCTAGAATTAACAGCTATGGCTACACCTTC. Its translation: CSARINSYGYTF.

This clonotype turned up a few times. The J gene is TRBJ1-5, the V gene TRBV12-3 or TRBV12-4; D ambiguous. The CDR3 is 13 residues long. V lost 3 bases and J 0 bases, leaving 3 bases between the germline ends. The CDR3 loop reads CASSFGSNQPQHF. The DNA for the CDR3 is TGTGCCAGCAGTTTCGGTAGCAATCAGCCCCAGCATTTT.

The chain uses TRBV4-3 and TRBJ1-2, with 8 bases aligning to TRBD1. V gave up 0 bases and J gave up 7 bases; unmatched junction bases: 13. Per germline, CDR1 LGHNA and CDR2 YSLEER. The CDR3 loop spans 17 amino acids. The CDR3 DNA is TGCGCCAGCAGCCAAGAGTTGGAACAGGGGGTTTTAAGTGGCTACACCTTC. The encoded protein is CASSQELEQGVLSGYTF.

J is TRBJ1-5 and V is TRBV7-2; D call uncertain. CDR3 length: 16 residues. Germline V CDR1 and CDR2: SGHTA, FQGNSA. With 5 bases removed from V and 3 bases from J, the gap between germline ends came to 17 bases. CDR3 sequence reads: CASSPKGRTPNQPQHF. The CDR3 nucleotides are TGTGCCAGCAGCCCTAAGGGTCGGACCCCCAATCAGCCCCAGCATTTT.

The gene calls are TRBV11-2 and TRBJ1-1, with TRBD1 identical over 9 bases. Looked up from germline, CDR1 is SGHAT and CDR2 is FQNNGV. This CDR3 spans 13 amino acids. V gave up 2 bases and J gave up 9 bases; unmatched junction bases: 4. CDR3 nucleotides: TGTGCCAGCAGCTTACAGGGGACAGGGAAAGCTTTCTTT. It specifies CASSLQGTGKAFF. Full variable domain (outside the CDR3, taken from reference TRBV11-2 and TRBJ1-1): EAGVAQSPRYKIIEKRQSVAFWCNPISGHATLYWYQQILGQGPKLLIQFQNNGVVDDSQLPKDRFSAERLKGVDSTLKIQPAKLEDSAVYLCASSLQGTGKAFFGQGTRLTVV.

The chain uses TRBV5-1 and TRBJ1-3, with TRBD1 matching 9 bases. The length of the CDR3 is 16 residues. Germline values: CDR1 SGHRS, CDR2 YFSETQ. V gave up 7 bases and J gave up 4 bases; unmatched junction bases: 12. The CDR3 loop reads CASRPAGTGFGNTIYF. DNA for the CDR3: TGCGCCAGCCGCCCCGCCGGGACAGGGTTCGGAAACACCATATATTTT.

This clonotype was seen only a few times. The chain recombines TRBV6-6 with TRBJ1-2; D remains unclear. Germline CDR1 and CDR2: MNHNY and SVGAGI (reference sequence). The CDR3 extends over 14 amino acids. The V gene lost 2 bases and the J gene lost 8 bases, with 15 bases spanning the gap. Here the CDR3 reads CASSYPESVGGYTF. DNA for the CDR3: TGTGCCAGCAGTTACCCCGAATCCGTTGGGGGCTACACCTTC.

This clonotype was found a few times. The chain uses TRBV10-3 and TRBJ1-1, with 8 bases lining up with TRBD1. V shed 1 base and J 4 bases; nucleotides not matched to a gene: 2. The CDR3 totals 14 residues. Germline V gives CDR1 ENHRY, CDR2 SYGVKD. CDR3 amino acids: CAISEFRGPTEAFF. Written as DNA, the CDR3 is TGTGCCATCAGTGAGTTCAGGGGGCCCACTGAAGCTTTCTTT.

J is TRBJ2-3 and V is TRBV25-1, with TRBD1 identical over 8 bases. V lost 0 bases to trimming and J lost 5 bases; unmatched junction nucleotides: 7. CDR1 is MGHDK, CDR2 SYGVNS, per germline. The length of the CDR3 is 16 residues. CDR3 residues: CASSEYWTGMGDTQYF. The DNA of the CDR3 is TGTGCCAGCAGTGAATATTGGACAGGGATGGGAGATACGCAGTATTTT.

A few counts support this clonotype. The chain is built from TRBV5-5 and TRBJ1-6; perhaps TRBD1 as D (6 bases). V was shortened by 4 bases and J by 0 bases, with 14 bases between the two germline ends. Germline V gene lookup returns CDR1 SGHKS and CDR2 YYEKEE (reference sequence). The length of the CDR3 is 17 residues. This CDR3 is CASSLYRVGSYNSPLHF. CDR3 in DNA: TGTGCCAGCAGCCTATACAGGGTCGGCTCCTATAATTCACCCCTCCACTTT.

The table lists this clonotype with a few counts. The chain has TRBV9 and TRBJ1-2; no clear D. V lost 2 bases, J lost 4 bases, and 21 bases lay in between. Germline V gene data show CDR1 as SGDLS and CDR2 as YYNGEE. The CDR3 is 17 residues long. The CDR3 here is CASSVSYFLSQGYGYTF. The CDR3 DNA follows: TGTGCCAGCAGCGTGTCCTACTTTTTATCGCAAGGCTATGGCTACACCTTC.

This clonotype came up many times. The chain combines TRBV5-1 with TRBJ1-1; 8 bases are a match to TRBD1. With V trimmed by 4 bases and J by 5 bases, 10 bases remained unmatched. This CDR3 comprises 15 residues. Germline V lookup: CDR1 SGHRS, CDR2 YFSETQ. The CDR3 DNA follows: TGCGCCAGCAGCCCAGGGACAGGTGGGGGTACTGAAGCTTTCTTT. Residues: CASSPGTGGGTEAFF.

This clonotype came up many times. This chain uses TRBV5-5 with TRBJ1-2; the D is unclear. Per the germline V gene, CDR1 is SGHKS and CDR2 is YYEKEE (reference sequence). The CDR3 runs 14 residues. Deletions cut 4 bases from V and 2 bases from J, with 12 bases between. CDR3 residues: CASSTTDANYGYTF. Here the CDR3 DNA reads TGTGCCAGCAGCACTACAGATGCGAACTATGGCTACACCTTC.

The J gene is TRBJ1-1, the V gene TRBV9, with 7 bases matching TRBD1. After removal of 4 bases from V and 0 bases from J, the junction contained 9 bases not matched to a gene. Germline V gene lookup returns CDR1 SGDLS and CDR2 YYNGEE. The CDR3 totals 16 residues. CDR3 residues: CASSLDGTAMNTEAFF. The CDR3 nucleotides are TGTGCCAGCAGCCTAGACGGGACAGCTATGAACACTGAAGCTTTCTTT.

There are a few counts of this clonotype. The V gene is TRBV5-1, the J gene TRBJ1-6, with 7 bases identical to TRBD1. CDR3 length equals 15 residues. V was clipped by 0 bases and J by 9 bases; unmatched bases: 6. Germline V gene lookup returns CDR1 SGHRS and CDR2 YFSETQ. The CDR3 DNA reads as TGCGCCAGCAGCTTGGCTACAGGGGTTAGTTCACCCCTCCACTTT. This codes for CASSLATGVSSPLHF.

In the case of this clonotype: The conserved closing phenylalanine or tryptophan is absent in this CDR3, likely reflecting a read error. The chain joins TRBV11-2 to TRBJ1-6; 7 nucleotides agree with TRBD1. Trimming cost V 3 bases and J 3 bases; bases outside gene matches: 2. Germline-derived CDR1 and CDR2 are SGHAT and FQNNGV. This CDR3 spans 15 amino acids. The chain's CDR3 is CASSFGTVYNSPLHL. In DNA form, the CDR3 reads TGTGCCAGCAGCTTCGGGACAGTCTATAATTCACCCCTCCACTTG.

V gene TRBV2 combines with J gene TRBJ1-6, with D uncertain. The CDR3 contains 14 residues. Trimming left V 3 bases short and J 4 bases short, with 7 bases between. The germline CDR1 and CDR2 sequences are SNHLY and FYNNEI. The DNA of the CDR3 is TGTGCCAGCAGTGACCGGGGTTATAATTCACCCCTCCACTTT. Protein product: CASSDRGYNSPLHF.

The rearrangement links TRBV5-4 to TRBJ1-1; a possible D gene is TRBD1 (5 bases). This CDR3 comprises 14 residues. Between the trimmed V and J ends, which lost 0 bases and 5 bases, there was a span of 11 bases. Looked up from germline, CDR1 is SGHNT and CDR2 is YYREEE (reference sequence). This CDR3 is CASSLAGTLTEAFF. In nucleotides, the CDR3 is TGTGCCAGCAGCTTGGCCGGGACCTTGACTGAAGCTTTCTTT. Together with reference TRBV5-4 and TRBJ1-1, the CDR3 gives the full variable domain: ETGVTQSPTHLIKTRGQQVTLRCSSQSGHNTVSWYQQALGQGPQFIFQYYREEENGRGNFPPRFSGLQFPNYSSELNVNALELDDSALYLCASSLAGTLTEAFFGQGTRLTVV.

This clonotype was seen more than once but under ten times. The J gene is TRBJ2-6, the V gene TRBV12-3 or TRBV12-4; maybe TRBD1 (5 bases). The CDR3 contains 17 residues. V lost 3 bases and J lost 0, with 12 bases in between. The CDR3 loop is CASSFWQGSSGANVLTF. The CDR3 nucleotides are TGTGCCAGCAGTTTTTGGCAGGGTAGCTCTGGGGCCAACGTCCTGACTTTC.

This chain uses TRBV10-3 with TRBJ2-5, with D unresolved. Germline CDR1 is ENHRY and CDR2 is SYGVKD. This CDR3 spans 15 amino acids. Trimming removed 0 bases from V and 3 bases from J, with 11 bases in between. CDR3 region: CAISESRRPEETQYF. The CDR3 DNA is TGTGCCATCAGTGAGTCCCGAAGGCCAGAAGAGACCCAGTACTTC.

In this sample, this clonotype turned up a few times. The chain employs TRBV28 and TRBJ1-3; no clear D. The V and J ends lost 7 bases and 1 base respectively, with 11 bases between them. The V gene's germline CDR1 is MDHEN and CDR2 SYDVKM. The CDR3 covers 14 residues. The CDR3 DNA follows: TGTGCCAGCACGGCTCTATTTTCTGGAAACACCATATATTTT. It codes for CASTALFSGNTIYF.